This T cell receptor beta chain stems from a study of T cell repertoires and HLA-DP antigens. The overall study: Transduced HeLa cells presented HLA-DP to CD4+ T cells. Average DNA input: approximately 230 ng for CD137+CD4+ sorts, roughly 1,100 ng pre-culture.

Data came from immunoSEQ multiplex PCR; TCRdb stores just in-frame clones and leaves some out. In the table there are around 90,000 clones, around 86% of which are singletons. Worth noting for this clone: What it binds is unknown.

Untouched CD4+ T cells were isolated by negative selection, averaging approximately 98% purity. V shed 3 bases, J shed 5 bases, and the junction held 4 bases outside the gene matches. Germline loops: CDR1 SGHNT, CDR2 YENEEA. This CDR3 contains 14 residues. The sequence was obtained from a man in his fifties or sixties in good health and CMV-seronegative. The material sequenced was CD4+ T cells from PBMCs. This chain links TRBV11-3 with TRBJ2-1; TRBD1 agrees at 7 bases. Here the CDR3 DNA reads TGTGCCAGCAGCTTGGCGGACAGGCACAATGAGCAGTTCTTC. This sequence encodes CASSLADRHNEQFF.